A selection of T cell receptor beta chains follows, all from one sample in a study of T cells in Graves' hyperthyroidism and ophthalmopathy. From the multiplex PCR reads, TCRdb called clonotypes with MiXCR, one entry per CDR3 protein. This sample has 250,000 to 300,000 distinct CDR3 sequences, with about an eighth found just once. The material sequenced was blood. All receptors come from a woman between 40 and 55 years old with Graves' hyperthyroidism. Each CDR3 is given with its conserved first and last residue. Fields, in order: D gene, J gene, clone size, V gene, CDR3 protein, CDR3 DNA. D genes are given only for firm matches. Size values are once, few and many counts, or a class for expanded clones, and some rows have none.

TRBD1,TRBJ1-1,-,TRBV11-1,CASSQGVNTAAFF,TGTGCCAGCTCCCAGGGGGTGAACACTGCAGCTTTCTTT
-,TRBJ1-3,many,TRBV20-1,CSAFKVTGNTIYF,TGCAGTGCTTTCAAAGTAACTGGAAACACCATATATTTT
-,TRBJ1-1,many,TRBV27,CASSVTGTHTRWDTEAFF,TGTGCCAGCAGCGTTACCGGGACCCACACCCGGTGGGACACTGAAGCTTTCTTT
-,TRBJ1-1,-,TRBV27,CASSLSAGDTEAFF,TGTGCCAGCAGTTTATCGGCAGGGGACACTGAAGCTTTCTTT
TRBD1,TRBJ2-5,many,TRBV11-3,CASSLYQGDETQYF,TGTGCCAGCAGCTTATACCAGGGGGATGAGACCCAGTACTTC
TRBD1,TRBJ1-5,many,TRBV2,CASRGTVYQPQHF,TGTGCCAGCAGAGGGACAGTTTATCAGCCCCAGCATTTT
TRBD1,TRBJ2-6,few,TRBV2,CASCLQGAGGANVLTF,TGTGCCAGCTGCCTTCAGGGGGCGGGTGGGGCCAACGTCCTGACTTTC
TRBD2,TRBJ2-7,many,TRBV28,CASSTSGSTGYEQYF,TGTGCCAGCTCGACTAGCGGGAGCACGGGCTACGAGCAGTACTTC
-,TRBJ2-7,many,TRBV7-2,CASSLGLGHSYEQYF,TGTGCCAGCAGCTTGGGGTTGGGTCATTCCTACGAGCAGTACTTC
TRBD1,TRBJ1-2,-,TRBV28,CASSLLRQGGSYGYTF,TGTGCCAGCAGTTTGCTTAGACAGGGGGGGAGCTATGGCTACACCTTC
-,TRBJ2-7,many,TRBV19,CASSIGFTYEQYF,TGTGCCAGTAGTATCGGGTTTACCTACGAGCAGTACTTC
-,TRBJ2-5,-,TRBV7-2,CASSYSDRETQYF,TGTGCCAGCAGCTACAGCGACAGAGAGACCCAGTACTTC
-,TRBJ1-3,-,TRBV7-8,CASRRESGVWNTIYF,TGTGCCAGCAGGAGAGAAAGCGGGGTGTGGAACACCATATATTTT
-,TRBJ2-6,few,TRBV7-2,CASSSHSGANVLTF,TGTGCCAGCAGCTCCCACTCTGGGGCCAACGTCCTGACTTTC
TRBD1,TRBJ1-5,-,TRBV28,CASSSPGQNNQPQHF,TGTGCCAGCAGTTCACCGGGACAGAACAATCAGCCCCAGCATTTT
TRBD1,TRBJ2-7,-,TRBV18,CASSRMTGSTYEQYF,TGTGCCAGCTCACGTATGACAGGGTCAACCTACGAGCAGTACTTC
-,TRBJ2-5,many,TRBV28,CASSFPTGGGETQYF,TGTGCCAGCAGTTTCCCTACGGGAGGGGGCGAGACCCAGTACTTC
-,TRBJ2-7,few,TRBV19,CASSIKAGMRDEQYF,TGTGCCAGTAGTATAAAGGCAGGGATGAGGGACGAGCAGTACTTC
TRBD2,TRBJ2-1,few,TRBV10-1,CASSELAGTVEQFF,TGCGCCAGCAGTGAGCTAGCGGGCACGGTTGAGCAGTTCTTC
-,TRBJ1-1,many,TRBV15,CATSRDKALNTEAFF,TGTGCCACCAGCAGAGATAAGGCCTTGAACACTGAAGCTTTCTTT
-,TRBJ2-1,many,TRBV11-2,CASSSRGASGSYNEQFF,TGTGCCAGCAGCTCCAGAGGGGCAAGCGGCTCCTACAATGAGCAGTTCTTC
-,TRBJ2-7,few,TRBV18,CARSDWLHEQYF,TGTGCCAGGTCCGACTGGCTCCACGAGCAGTACTTC
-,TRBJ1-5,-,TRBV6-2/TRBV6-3,CASSMGGGEQPQHF,TGTGCCAGCAGTATGGGCGGGGGCGAACAGCCCCAGCATTTT
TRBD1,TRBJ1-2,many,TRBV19,CASRTGGGYTF,TGTGCCAGTCGGACAGGTGGTGGCTACACCTTC
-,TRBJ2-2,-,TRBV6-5,CASSYSHGGELFF,TGTGCCAGCAGTTACTCCCATGGGGGGGAGCTGTTTTTT
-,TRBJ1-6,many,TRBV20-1,CSARDIQGSNSPLHF,TGCAGTGCTAGAGATATTCAGGGGTCGAATTCACCCCTCCACTTT
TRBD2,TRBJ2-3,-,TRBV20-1,CSAPPVSGRTDTQYF,TGCAGTGCCCCCCCGGTTAGCGGGAGAACAGATACGCAGTATTTT
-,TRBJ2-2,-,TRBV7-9,CASSLVGISGELFF,TGTGCCAGCAGCTTAGTTGGGATCTCCGGGGAGCTGTTTTTT
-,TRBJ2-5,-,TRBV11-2,CASSLVGRGETQYF,TGTGCCAGCAGCTTAGTCGGGAGAGGGGAGACCCAGTACTTC
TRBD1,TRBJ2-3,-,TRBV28,CASSLTPGTGSEDTQYF,TGTGCCAGCAGTTTAACCCCCGGGACAGGGAGTGAAGATACGCAGTATTTT
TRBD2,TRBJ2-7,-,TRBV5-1,CASNAGTSGITYEQYF,TGCGCCAGCAACGCCGGGACTAGCGGGATAACCTACGAGCAGTACTTC
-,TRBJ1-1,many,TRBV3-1,CASSRVNTEAFF,TGTGCCAGCAGCAGGGTGAACACTGAAGCTTTCTTT
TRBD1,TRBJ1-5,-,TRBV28,CASSFSGQGGNQPQHF,TGTGCCAGCAGTTTCTCGGGACAGGGAGGCAATCAGCCCCAGCATTTT
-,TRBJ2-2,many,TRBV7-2,CASSPRYLNTGELFF,TGTGCCAGCAGCCCCCGTTATTTGAACACCGGGGAGCTGTTTTTT
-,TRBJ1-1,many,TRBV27,CASSLSAAAGRRNTEAFF,TGTGCCAGCAGTTTATCCGCGGCGGCAGGGCGAAGGAACACTGAAGCTTTCTTT
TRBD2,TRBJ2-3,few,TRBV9,CASSVESSGNADTQYF,TGTGCCAGCAGCGTAGAGAGTAGCGGGAATGCAGATACGCAGTATTTT
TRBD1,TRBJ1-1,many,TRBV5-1,CASSYRGGAFF,TGCGCCAGCAGCTACAGGGGGGGAGCTTTCTTT
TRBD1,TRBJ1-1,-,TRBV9,CTSNFGQGTEAFF,TGTACCAGCAACTTTGGACAGGGGACTGAAGCTTTCTTT
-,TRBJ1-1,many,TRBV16,CASAMNTEAFF,TGTGCCAGCGCCATGAACACTGAAGCTTTCTTT
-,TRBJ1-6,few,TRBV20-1,CSARDQEGPNSPLHF,TGCAGTGCTAGAGATCAGGAGGGACCTAATTCACCCCTCCACTTT
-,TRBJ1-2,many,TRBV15,CATSSPRQRRDNYGYTF,TGTGCCACCAGCAGCCCCCGGCAACGCCGGGACAACTATGGCTACACCTTC
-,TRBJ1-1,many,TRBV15,CATSREGSTEAFF,TGTGCCACCAGCCGAGAGGGAAGCACTGAAGCTTTCTTT
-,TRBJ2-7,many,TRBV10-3,CAISEGGGRGYEQYF,TGTGCCATCAGTGAGGGGGGGGGCAGAGGCTACGAGCAGTACTTC
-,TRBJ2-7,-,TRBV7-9,CASSLVGPTYEQYF,TGTGCCAGCAGCTTAGTGGGACCTACCTACGAGCAGTACTTC
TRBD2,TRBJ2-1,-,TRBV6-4,CASSLLAGSDNEQFF,TGTGCCAGCAGCTTACTAGCGGGCTCAGACAATGAGCAGTTCTTC
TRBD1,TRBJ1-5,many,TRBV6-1,CASSPGGQYSNQPQHF,TGTGCCAGCAGTCCGGGGGGACAGTATAGCAATCAGCCCCAGCATTTT
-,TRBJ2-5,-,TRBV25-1,CASSESQDGETQYF,TGTGCCAGCAGTGAATCGCAGGATGGAGAGACCCAGTACTTC
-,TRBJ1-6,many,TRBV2,CASNPSGDSYNSPLHF,TGTGCCAGCAACCCCTCCGGCGACTCCTATAATTCACCCCTCCACTTT
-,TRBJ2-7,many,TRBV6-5,CASSYYKAEGGSEQYF,TGTGCCAGCAGTTACTATAAGGCCGAGGGTGGATCCGAGCAGTACTTC
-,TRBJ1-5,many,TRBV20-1,CSARAAGVGNQPQHF,TGCAGTGCTAGAGCAGCAGGGGTCGGCAATCAGCCCCAGCATTTT
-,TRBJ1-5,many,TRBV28,CASSPTSNQPQHF,TGTGCCAGCAGCCCCACAAGCAATCAGCCCCAGCATTTT
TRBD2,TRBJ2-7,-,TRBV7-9,CASSTVLAGVYEQYF,TGTGCCAGCAGCACAGTACTAGCGGGAGTTTACGAGCAGTACTTC
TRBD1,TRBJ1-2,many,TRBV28,CASSLGTGTRGYTF,TGTGCCAGCAGTTTGGGGACAGGGACGCGGGGCTACACCTTC
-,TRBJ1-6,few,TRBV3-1,CASSRTVNNSPLHF,TGTGCCAGCAGCCGGACGGTTAATAATTCACCCCTCCACTTT
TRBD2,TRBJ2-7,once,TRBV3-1,CASSSGLAASYEQYF,TGTGCCAGCAGCTCGGGACTAGCAGCTTCCTACGAGCAGTACTTC
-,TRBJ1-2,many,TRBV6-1,CASSRFGGGGYTF,TGTGCCAGCAGCCGATTTGGGGGCGGGGGCTACACCTTC
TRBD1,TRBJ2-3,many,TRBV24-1,CAPRDRLTDTQYF,TGTGCCCCCCGGGACAGACTTACAGATACGCAGTATTTT